Below, one T cell receptor (beta chain) is given with its context. The data derive from a study of cytomegalovirus exposure and HLA in healthy donors. CDR1 and CDR2 (germline): MNHEY, SMNVEV (reference sequence). The ends were cut back, 2 bases at V and 0 bases at J, with 10 bases in the middle. The CDR3 contains 15 residues. 13 Jbeta primers and 60 Vbeta primers were used for the PCR. Clones were read by immunoSEQ multiplex PCR, and TCRdb kept only the in-frame ones, dropping some. The repertoire includes under 150,000 clones, 85% of them detected once, and 6.7% sits in the top ten. V and J are TRBV27 and TRBJ1-1, with TRBD1 as a possible D gene (5 bases). This sequence originates from a woman between 25 and 40 years old in good health and CMV-seropositive. Sequencing was performed on PBMCs. CDR3 in DNA: TGTGCCAGCAGTTTAGGAAGACAGCTGAACACTGAAGCTTTCTTT. Amino acid sequence: CASSLGRQLNTEAFF.